The 7 T cell receptor beta chains below all came from one sample that was sequenced in a study of T cells after yellow fever vaccination (dated by TCRdb to between 2018 and 2020). The sample's treatment or condition label is to be understood as: live attenuated yellow fever vaccine strain. The library was obtained by 5' RACE. Sequencing used an Illumina HiSeq 2500. In TCRdb, the public reads were trimmed at Q25 with fastp and aligned with MiXCR, with productive beta chains retained. Rows with one shared CDR3 protein collapse into an entry with the most common genes and DNA. The sample table lists around 100,000 distinct CDR3 sequences, more than 7.5% of them with a count of one. The ten largest make up around 25% of the sample. Sequenced material: CD8+ T cells sorted from PBMCs, taken 45 days after the yellow fever booster vaccination. Receptors were obtained from a man aged 25 to 40 who received the YFV17D yellow fever vaccine.

This clonotype was counted ten times or more. This chain joins TRBV19 and TRBJ2-2; D call uncertain. The CDR3 length is 16 residues. Germline CDR1 and CDR2: LNHDA and SQIVND (reference sequence). Trimming removed 5 bases from V and 0 bases from J, with 13 bases in between. CDR3 in amino acids: CASSPRWGTNTGELFF. The CDR3 DNA sequence: TGTGCCAGTAGTCCCCGCTGGGGAACGAACACCGGGGAGCTGTTTTTT.

This clonotype was observed many times. The chain links TRBV28 to TRBJ2-5; TRBD1 might be the D (6 bases). The V end lost 7 bases, the J end lost 0 bases, and 15 bases lay between the germline ends. Germline CDR1 is MDHEN and CDR2 is SYDVKM. The CDR3 spans 15 residues. As DNA, the CDR3 is TGTGCCAGCATTCTATTCCGGGACAACCAAGAGACCCAGTACTTC. It codes for CASILFRDNQETQYF.

This clonotype was seen repeatedly, ten times or more. The chain has TRBV9 and TRBJ2-7, with D possibly being TRBD1 (5 bases). Germline assignment: CDR1 SGDLS and CDR2 YYNGEE. The CDR3 length is 13 residues. The ends were cut back, 0 bases at V and 2 bases at J, with 6 bases in the middle. CDR3 loop: CASSVVGPYEQYF. CDR3 nucleotide sequence: TGTGCCAGCAGCGTAGTGGGGCCCTACGAGCAGTACTTC.

This clonotype appeared many times. The chain has TRBV15 and TRBJ2-7; D possibly uses TRBD1 or TRBD2 (5 bases each). The CDR3 has 13 amino acids. The germline V gene encodes CDR1 LNHNV and CDR2 YYDKDF (reference sequence). V dropped 1 base and J dropped 6 bases, with 10 bases sitting between them. CDR3 in amino acids: CATSRVRGAEQYF. The DNA of the CDR3 is TGTGCCACCAGCAGAGTTAGAGGGGCCGAGCAGTACTTC.

This clonotype occurred many times. The chain is built from TRBV15 and TRBJ2-7; tentative D call: TRBD1 (7 bases). The V end lost 0 bases, the J end lost 2 bases, and 14 bases lay between the germline ends. Germline V gene data show CDR1 as LNHNV and CDR2 as YYDKDF (reference sequence). The CDR3 loop spans 16 amino acids. The CDR3 sequence: CATSRDRPGGPYEQYF. For the CDR3, the DNA is TGTGCCACCAGCAGAGATCGTCCAGGGGGGCCCTACGAGCAGTACTTC. Variable domain in full (rest from reference TRBV15 and TRBJ2-7): DAMVIQNPRYQVTQFGKPVTLSCSQTLNHNVMYWYQQKSSQAPKLLFHYYDKDFNNEADTPDNFQSRRPNTSFCFLDIRSPGLGDTAMYLCATSRDRPGGPYEQYFGPGTRLTVT.

This clonotype has just a few counts. The chain combines TRBV7-9 with TRBJ2-1; D possibly corresponds to TRBD2 (6 bases). CDR1 is SEHNR, CDR2 FQNEAQ, per germline (reference sequence). The V and J ends lost 6 bases and 9 bases respectively, with 15 bases between them. The CDR3 length is 13 residues. In nucleotides, the CDR3 is TGTGCCAGCAGATCCCCCGGGGGAGCTGAGCAGTTCTTC. Encoded protein: CASRSPGGAEQFF.

This clonotype was picked up a small number of times. The chain uses TRBV15 and TRBJ1-6, with TRBD1 identical over 9 bases. The CDR3 has 13 residues. CDR1 and CDR2 from the germline V gene are LNHNV and YYDKDF (reference sequence). The J segment lost 9 bases and the V segment lost 8 bases, leaving 5 bases of the junction unmatched. CDR3 in DNA: TGTGCCACCGGGACAGGGAGTGGTTCACCCCTCCACTTT. Encoded protein: CATGTGSGSPLHF. Using reference TRBV15 and TRBJ1-6 for the parts outside the CDR3, the full variable domain is DAMVIQNPRYQVTQFGKPVTLSCSQTLNHNVMYWYQQKSSQAPKLLFHYYDKDFNNEADTPDNFQSRRPNTSFCFLDIRSPGLGDTAMYLCATGTGSGSPLHFGNGTRLTVT.